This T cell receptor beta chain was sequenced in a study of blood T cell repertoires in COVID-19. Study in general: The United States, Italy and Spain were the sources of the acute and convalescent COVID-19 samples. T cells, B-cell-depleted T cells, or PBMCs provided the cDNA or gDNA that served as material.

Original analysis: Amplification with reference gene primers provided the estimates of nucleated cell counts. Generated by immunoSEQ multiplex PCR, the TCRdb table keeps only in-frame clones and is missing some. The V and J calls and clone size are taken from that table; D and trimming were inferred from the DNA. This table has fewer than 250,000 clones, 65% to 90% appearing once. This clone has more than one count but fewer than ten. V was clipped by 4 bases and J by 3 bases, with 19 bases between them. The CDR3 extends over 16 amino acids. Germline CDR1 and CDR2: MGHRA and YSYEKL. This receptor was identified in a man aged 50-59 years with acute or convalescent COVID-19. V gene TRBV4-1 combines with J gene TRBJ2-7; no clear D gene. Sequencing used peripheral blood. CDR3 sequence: CASSLMSTPRSYEQYF. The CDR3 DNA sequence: TGCGCCAGCAGCCTTATGAGTACCCCGAGGAGCTACGAGCAGTACTTC.